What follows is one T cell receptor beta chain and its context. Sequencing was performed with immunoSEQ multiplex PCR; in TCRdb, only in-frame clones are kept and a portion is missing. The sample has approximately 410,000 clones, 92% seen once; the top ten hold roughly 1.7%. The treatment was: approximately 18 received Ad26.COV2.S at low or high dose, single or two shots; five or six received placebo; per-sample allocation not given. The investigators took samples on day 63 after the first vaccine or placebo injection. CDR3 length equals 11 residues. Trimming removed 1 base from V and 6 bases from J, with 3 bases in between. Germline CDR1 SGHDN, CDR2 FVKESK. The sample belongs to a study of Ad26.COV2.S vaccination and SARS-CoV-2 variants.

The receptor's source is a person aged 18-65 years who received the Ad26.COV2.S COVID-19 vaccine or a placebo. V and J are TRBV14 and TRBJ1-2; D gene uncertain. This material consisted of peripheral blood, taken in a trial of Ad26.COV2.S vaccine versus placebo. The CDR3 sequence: CASSQGDGYTF. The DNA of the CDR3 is TGTGCCAGCAGCCAAGGCGATGGCTACACCTTC.